Shown below are 27 T cell receptor beta chains from a single sample sequenced in a study of blood T cell repertoires in COVID-19. Sequencing was performed with immunoSEQ multiplex PCR; in TCRdb, only in-frame clones are kept and a portion is missing. The repertoire has some 240,000 clones, about 87% of them found once; the top ten carry 10% to 13%. The specimen was peripheral blood. The receptors come from a woman in her sixties or seventies with COVID-19, enrolled during active disease.

The chain uses TRBV5-1 and TRBJ2-2; TRBD1 agrees at 7 bases. V shed 3 bases and J 3 bases; nucleotides not matched to a gene: 14. The CDR3 sequence is 18 residues long. Germline assignment: CDR1 SGHRS and CDR2 YFSETQ. CDR3 loop: CASSSYIQGVGDTGELFF. CDR3 in DNA: TGCGCCAGCAGCTCATACATTCAGGGGGTAGGCGACACCGGGGAGCTGTTTTTT.

The chain carries TRBV11-2 and TRBJ2-2; the D gene is possibly TRBD2 (6 bases). There are 15 residues in the CDR3. Trimming left V 1 base short and J 3 bases short, with 9 bases between. From germline, CDR1 is SGHAT and CDR2 FQNNGV. The CDR3 loop is CASSLVGGDTGELFF. CDR3 coding DNA: TGTGCCAGCAGCTTAGTCGGGGGAGACACCGGGGAGCTGTTTTTT.

The V gene is TRBV12-3 or TRBV12-4, the J gene TRBJ1-1; D gene unclear. This CDR3 has 13 residues. Trimming removed 3 bases at V and 4 bases at J, with 9 bases between. The CDR3 nucleotides are TGTGCCAGCAGTTTCTCGGTTCGCACTGAAGCTTTCTTT. Its protein product is CASSFSVRTEAFF.

J is TRBJ2-1 and V is TRBV5-1, with TRBD1 matching 10 bases. CDR3 length: 16 residues. Germline lookup yields CDR1 SGHRS and CDR2 YFSETQ. Trimming cost V 1 base and J 3 bases; bases outside gene matches: 4. This CDR3 reads CASSLIGQGVYNEQFF. The CDR3, as DNA: TGCGCCAGCAGCTTGATCGGACAGGGGGTCTACAATGAGCAGTTCTTC.

There are a few counts of this clone. J is TRBJ1-2 and V is TRBV12-3 or TRBV12-4, with D perhaps TRBD1 (6 bases). Trimming took off 7 bases at V and 6 bases at J, with 12 bases between the two ends. The CDR3 is 12 amino acids. CDR3 nucleotides: TGTGCCAGCACCTCGGACAGTCATGGCTACACCTTC. Its protein product is CASTSDSHGYTF.

V and J are TRBV2 and TRBJ1-3; 7 bases map to TRBD1. With V trimmed by 6 bases and J by 2 bases, 4 bases remained unmatched. The germline gives CDR1 SNHLY, CDR2 FYNNEI. The CDR3 totals 14 residues. The CDR3 DNA reads TGTGCCAGCAGAAGGGACAGCCCTGGAAACACCATATATTTT. It yields the protein CASRRDSPGNTIYF.

This clone was observed a single time. The chain recombines TRBV7-3 with TRBJ2-2; D is unclear. The V gene lost 1 base and the J gene lost 7 bases, with 7 bases spanning the gap. In germline, CDR1 is SGHTA, CDR2 FQGTGA. This CDR3 comprises 13 residues. CDR3: CASSLNSHGELFF. CDR3 nucleotide sequence: TGTGCCAGCAGCTTAAACAGTCACGGGGAGCTGTTTTTT.

A word on this clone: This same CDR3 is encoded by further DNA sequences in the sample. The V and J genes are TRBV11-1 and TRBJ2-7, with D perhaps TRBD1 (5 bases). CDR3 length equals 12 residues. The germline CDR1 and CDR2 sequences are SGHAT and FQDESV (reference sequence). Trimming took 5 bases from V and 4 from J, leaving 9 bases between them. As DNA, the CDR3 is TGTGCCAGCAGCCCTCAGGGTTACGAGCAGTACTTC. It encodes CASSPQGYEQYF. Based on the CDR3 plus reference TRBV11-1 and TRBJ2-7, the full variable domain is EAEVAQSPRYKITEKSQAVAFWCDPISGHATLYWYRQILGQGPELLVQFQDESVVDDSQLPKDRFSAERLKGVDSTLKIQPAELGDSAMYLCASSPQGYEQYFGPGTRLTVT.

This clone came up once. The gene calls are TRBV11-2 and TRBJ2-5; 14 bases match TRBD2. CDR1 and CDR2 from the germline V gene are SGHAT and FQNNGV. The CDR3 is made up of 15 amino acids. The V and J ends lost 6 bases and 6 bases, in that order; junction bases with no gene match: 6. DNA of the CDR3: TGTGCCAGCAGTCGACTAGCGGGAGGGGCGAAGACCCAGTACTTC. Its translation: CASSRLAGGAKTQYF.

The chain links TRBV18 to TRBJ2-3; TRBD2 is a possible D gene (6 bases). Trimming shortened V by 5 bases and J by 3 bases, and 18 bases separated the two germline ends. This CDR3 spans 16 amino acids. From germline, CDR1 is KGHSH and CDR2 LQKENI. The CDR3 DNA reads as TGTGCCAGCTCATCCCGGGACTCCCGGACTACAGATACGCAGTATTTT. Amino acids: CASSSRDSRTTDTQYF.

The chain combines TRBV3-1 (or the pseudogene TRBV3-2) with TRBJ1-1, with 9 bases matching TRBD1. This CDR3 spans 13 amino acids. Germline CDR1 reads LGHDT; CDR2 reads YNNKEL (reference sequence). Losses at the gene ends were 4 bases for V and 8 bases for J; bases not matched to a gene: 5. CDR3 loop: CASSPGQGAEAFF. For the CDR3, the DNA is TGTGCCAGCAGCCCGGGACAGGGCGCCGAAGCTTTCTTT.

The V call is TRBV29-1, the J call TRBJ2-7; D is possibly TRBD1 (6 bases). V dropped 6 bases and J dropped 5 bases, with 17 bases sitting between them. This CDR3 has 13 residues. Germline assignment: CDR1 SQVTM and CDR2 ANQGSEA. The CDR3 loop is CSVRDTARNEQYF. The CDR3 nucleotides are TGCAGCGTCCGGGACACTGCCAGGAACGAGCAGTACTTC.

V gene TRBV28 combines with J gene TRBJ1-5, with TRBD1 as a possible D gene (5 bases). Trimming removed 6 bases from V and 7 bases from J, with 16 bases in between. This CDR3 contains 14 residues. From germline, CDR1 is MDHEN and CDR2 SYDVKM. Here the CDR3 DNA reads TGTGCCAGCAGAAGACGACAGCCGGAGCAGCCCCAGCATTTT. Encoded protein: CASRRRQPEQPQHF.

The V gene is TRBV6-5, the J gene TRBJ1-5; 7 bases are shared with TRBD1. V shed 6 bases and J 7 bases; nucleotides not matched to a gene: 12. The CDR3 consists of 15 residues. The germline gives CDR1 MNHEY, CDR2 SVGAGI. The CDR3: CASSSTGLSGQPQHF. The CDR3 DNA sequence: TGTGCCAGCAGCTCGACAGGGCTATCGGGGCAGCCCCAGCATTTT.

The V gene is TRBV10-3, the J gene TRBJ2-3; 12 bases map to TRBD2. The V gene's germline CDR1 is ENHRY and CDR2 SYGVKD. CDR3 length: 16 residues. The junction had 19 bases not matched to a gene; V was cut back by 11 bases and J by 10 bases. Here the CDR3 DNA reads TGTGCCCACAGGCCTAGCGGGAGGGCCCTTTGGCAAGCGCAGTATTTT. Translated: CAHRPSGRALWQAQYF.

This clone was counted a few times. The rearrangement links TRBV14 to TRBJ2-7, with 11 bases matching TRBD2. V shed 2 bases and J 2 bases; nucleotides not matched to a gene: 11. In germline, CDR1 is SGHDN, CDR2 FVKESK. There are 18 residues in the CDR3. This chain's CDR3 is CASSQYGIAGGTAYEQYF. The DNA for the CDR3 is TGTGCCAGCAGCCAATATGGAATAGCGGGAGGGACTGCCTACGAGCAGTACTTC.

The rearrangement joins TRBV4-3 to TRBJ1-2; 8 bases are shared with TRBD1. CDR1 LGHNA and CDR2 YSLEER come from the germline V gene. The V gene end was trimmed by 1 base and the J gene end by 7 bases; junction bases not matched to a gene: 5. This CDR3 region has 14 residues. This CDR3 reads CASSQAGGHGGYTF. In DNA, the CDR3 is TGCGCCAGCAGCCAAGCAGGGGGCCACGGTGGCTACACCTTC.

This chain connects TRBV5-1 to TRBJ2-7; a weak D match, TRBD2 (5 bases). Trimming cost V 5 bases and J 0 bases, with 12 bases left between them. The germline gives CDR1 SGHRS, CDR2 YFSETQ. CDR3 size: 14 residues. In DNA form, the CDR3 reads TGCGCCAGCAGGCTACGGGGTAACTCCTACGAGCAGTACTTC. Its translation: CASRLRGNSYEQYF.

The chain is built from TRBV5-1 and TRBJ2-2; no clear D gene. The CDR3 length is 13 residues. Per the germline V gene, CDR1 is SGHRS and CDR2 is YFSETQ. V shed 2 bases and J shed 3 bases, with 5 bases lying between them. For the CDR3, the DNA is TGCGCCAGCAGCTTACAAGACACCGGGGAGCTGTTTTTT. This codes for CASSLQDTGELFF.

The V call is TRBV6-6, the J call TRBJ2-7; D not resolved. The germline CDR1 and CDR2 sequences are MNHNY and SVGAGI (reference sequence). V was clipped by 1 base and J by 7 bases, with 8 bases between them. The CDR3 contains 12 residues. The CDR3 region is CASSYWPEEQYF. CDR3 coding DNA: TGTGCCAGCAGTTACTGGCCGGAGGAGCAGTACTTC.

The rearrangement joins TRBV6-5 to TRBJ1-2; TRBD1 aligns across 7 bases. Germline V gene sequence: CDR1 MNHEY, CDR2 SVGAGI. V lost 6 bases, J lost 5 bases, and 9 bases stayed unmatched. CDR3 length equals 14 residues. The CDR3 bases are TGTGCCAGCAGCCGGGGACAGACGGAGTATGGCTACACCTTC. It codes for CASSRGQTEYGYTF.

The chain combines TRBV4-2 with TRBJ1-2; a weak D match, TRBD1 (5 bases). Trimming pared 0 bases from V and 1 base from J, leaving 12 bases between. This CDR3 contains 16 residues. CDR1 and CDR2 from the germline V gene are LGHNA and YNFKEQ. CDR3 DNA sequence: TGTGCCAGCAGCCAAGATAGTCGACAGATTAACTATGGCTACACCTTC. It is translated as CASSQDSRQINYGYTF.

CDR3 sequence reads: CASSRGTSGSPEQFF. In nucleotides, the CDR3 is TGTGCCAGCAGCCGCGGGACTAGCGGGAGCCCTGAGCAGTTCTTC. The V call is TRBV5-4, the J call TRBJ2-1; TRBD2 aligns across 14 bases. This CDR3 has 15 residues. Per germline, CDR1 SGHNT and CDR2 YYREEE (reference sequence). Trimming removed 4 bases from V and 9 bases from J; junction bases left unmatched: 6.

This chain connects TRBV28 to TRBJ2-1; 10 bases line up with TRBD2. Germline V CDR1 and CDR2: MDHEN, SYDVKM. V trimming: 4 bases; J trimming: 7 bases; junction bases outside the gene matches: 7. The CDR3 covers 15 residues. The CDR3: CASSSVPGLANEQFF. CDR3 DNA sequence: TGTGCCAGCAGTTCCGTCCCGGGACTAGCGAATGAGCAGTTCTTC.

V gene TRBV19 combines with J gene TRBJ1-1; D not certain. The CDR3 has 13 residues. The V end was cut by 7 bases, the J end by 2 bases, with 11 bases between. Germline values: CDR1 LNHDA, CDR2 SQIVND (reference sequence). CDR3 DNA: TGTGCCAGTATTGGCCAGGCTAACACTGAAGCTTTCTTT. Translating gives CASIGQANTEAFF.

DNA of the CDR3: TGTGCCAGCTCGCTTCGGGACAGGGAAGAGACCCAGTACTTC. Translated: CASSLRDREETQYF. This sequence joins TRBV18 and TRBJ2-5, with 9 bases that match TRBD1. Germline CDR1 is KGHSH and CDR2 is LQKENI. The CDR3 has 14 amino acids. The J segment lost 3 bases and the V segment lost 6 bases, leaving 5 bases of the junction unmatched. The whole variable domain, remainder taken from reference TRBV18 and TRBJ2-5, is NAGVMQNPRHLVRRRGQEARLRCSPMKGHSHVYWYRQLPEEGLKFMVYLQKENIIDESGMPKERFSAEFPKEGPSILRIQQVVRGDSAAYFCASSLRDREETQYFGPGTRLLVL.

The chain couples TRBV19 to TRBJ1-5; D gene uncertain. The length of the CDR3 is 15 residues. Per the germline V gene, CDR1 is LNHDA and CDR2 is SQIVND (reference sequence). V lost 7 bases to trimming and J lost 2 bases, with 15 bases between them. The CDR3 DNA reads TGTGCCAGTAACACCCCAGTGGGCCGCAATCAGCCCCAGCATTTT. Protein product: CASNTPVGRNQPQHF.